What follows describes a single T cell receptor (beta chain). The V gene lost 5 bases and the J gene lost 6 bases, with 10 bases spanning the gap. CDR3 size: 12 residues. CDR1 is SGHRS and CDR2 is YFSETQ in the germline V gene. The data belong to a study of cytomegalovirus exposure and HLA in healthy donors. Vbeta (60) and Jbeta (13) primers were used in the PCR. Method: immunoSEQ multiplex PCR; TCRdb's copy keeps in-frame clones and lacks some. The sample records more than 80,000 clones, about two thirds being singletons. This sequence joins TRBV5-1 and TRBJ2-3, with D unresolved. The sequence derives from a middle-aged man in good health and CMV-seronegative. Sequencing was performed on PBMCs. The CDR3 spells CASSYPGDTQYF. The CDR3 DNA reads as TGCGCCAGCAGTTACCCCGGGGATACGCAGTATTTT.